The sequence of this T cell receptor (beta chain) was determined in a study of early T cells in non-severe SARS-CoV-2 infection. The wider study: Chains were unpaired, as sequencing was done on bulk RNA from unsorted whole blood. Notes on the study in general: Anti-spike CD8 specificities were favored by VDJdb matching, whose results missed private and CD4 specificities.

Unique molecular identifiers (one per individual cDNA molecule) were attached. Each CDR3 protein is one row after TCRdb ran MiXCR on the 5' RACE reads. The sample shows 70,000 or so distinct CDR3 sequences, 9.5% to 15% of them seen only once. This clonotype was observed a handful of times. Antigen specificity is unknown. J lost 0 bases, V lost 5 bases, and 5 bases had no gene match. This CDR3 has 15 amino acids. In germline, CDR1 is MNHNS, CDR2 SASEGT. The sequenced material came from whole blood. This clonotype originated in an adult who was a healthcare worker with PCR-confirmed SARS-CoV-2 infection or an uninfected control (not recorded which). This rearrangement joins TRBV6-1 to TRBJ2-3, with 7 bases identical to TRBD1. The CDR3 region is CASSPGTASTDTQYF. The CDR3 nucleotides are TGTGCCAGCAGTCCCGGGACAGCGAGCACAGATACGCAGTATTTT.